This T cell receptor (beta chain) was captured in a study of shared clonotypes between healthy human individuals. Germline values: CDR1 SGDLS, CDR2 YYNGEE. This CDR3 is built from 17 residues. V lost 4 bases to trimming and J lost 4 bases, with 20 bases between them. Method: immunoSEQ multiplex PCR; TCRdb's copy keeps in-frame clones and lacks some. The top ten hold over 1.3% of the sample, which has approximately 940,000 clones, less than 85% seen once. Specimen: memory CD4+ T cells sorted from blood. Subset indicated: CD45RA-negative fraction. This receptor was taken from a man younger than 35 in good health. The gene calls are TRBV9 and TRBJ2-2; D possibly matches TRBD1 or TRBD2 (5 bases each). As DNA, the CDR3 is TGTGCCAGCAGCACGAGTGCCGGGGCGTTTGGCACCGGGGAGCTGTTTTTT. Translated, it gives CASSTSAGAFGTGELFF.